The 17 T cell receptor beta chains presented below share a single source sample, sequenced in a study of T cells in Graves' hyperthyroidism and ophthalmopathy. RNA transcripts yielded amplified TCR beta CDR3 regions. Researchers ran a first-round RT-PCR on the TCR CDR3 using the HTBI primer set. From the multiplex PCR reads, TCRdb called clonotypes with MiXCR, one entry per CDR3 protein. Among 300,000 to 450,000 distinct CDR3 sequences listed, around 20% were seen once. Material for sequencing was blood. The receptors stem from a man between 18 and 29 years old with Graves' ophthalmopathy.

In this sample, this clonotype turned up many times. The chain couples TRBV2 to TRBJ1-6; TRBD1 might be the D (6 bases). CDR1 and CDR2 (germline): SNHLY, FYNNEI. V shed 3 bases and J shed 10 bases, with 10 bases lying between them. The CDR3 sequence is 13 residues long. The chain's CDR3 is CASSEGRGSPLHF. For the CDR3, the DNA is TGTGCCAGCAGTGAGGGCAGGGGATCACCCCTCCACTTT.

This clonotype was observed many times. This rearrangement joins TRBV29-1 to TRBJ1-5; 7 bases align to TRBD1. This CDR3 region has 13 residues. V trimming: 5 bases; J trimming: 5 bases; junction bases outside the gene matches: 6. The germline CDR1 and CDR2 sequences are SQVTM and ANQGSEA. Here the CDR3 DNA reads TGCAGCGTTAGGACAGGCAGCGATCAGCCCCAGCATTTT. Its protein is CSVRTGSDQPQHF.

This clonotype showed up many times. CDR3 amino acids: CASIGYQETQYF. The CDR3 DNA reads TGTGCCAGCATAGGTTATCAAGAGACCCAGTACTTC. The V and J genes are TRBV2 and TRBJ2-5; D not certain. CDR3 size: 12 residues. V was clipped by 7 bases and J by 2 bases, with 8 bases between them. Germline V gene data show CDR1 as SNHLY and CDR2 as FYNNEI.

This clonotype was detected many times. V is TRBV20-1 and J is TRBJ1-1; a possible D gene is TRBD1 (5 bases). The CDR3 is 13 residues long. The germline V gene has CDR1 DFQATT and CDR2 SNEGSKA (reference sequence). Trimming pared 4 bases from V and 1 base from J, leaving 10 bases between. The CDR3, as DNA: TGCAGTGCTACCTCCGGGACGAACACTGAAGCTTTCTTT. It encodes CSATSGTNTEAFF.

Details on this clonotype: Possible read error: a much larger clone is one base away. The chain has TRBV5-1 and TRBJ1-1; 9 bases agree with TRBD1. The germline CDR1 and CDR2 sequences are SGHRS and YFSETQ. The CDR3 length is 12 residues. CDR3 DNA: TGCGTCAGCAGCTGGACAGGGGCTGAAGCTTTCTTT. It codes for CVSSWTGAEAFF.

This clonotype was recorded many times. The CDR3 DNA follows: TGTGCCAGCAGCGGACGAATGACAGAATACAATCAGCCCCAGCATTTT. This translates into CASSGRMTEYNQPQHF. The rearrangement joins TRBV6-1 to TRBJ1-5; D might be TRBD1 (5 bases). CDR3 length equals 16 residues. V gave up 6 bases and J gave up 3 bases, with 18 bases separating them. Germline CDR1 MNHNS, CDR2 SASEGT.

This chain links TRBV13 with TRBJ2-7; 7 positions match TRBD1. Germline-derived CDR1 and CDR2 are PRHDT and FYEKMQ (reference sequence). V was pared by 8 bases and J by 4 bases, with 14 bases of the junction left unmatched. The CDR3 is 15 residues long. The CDR3 bases are TGTGCCAGCCGTCGGCTTTTCGGGACAGAATACGAGCAGTACTTC. Encoded protein: CASRRLFGTEYEQYF.

The rearrangement links TRBV20-1 to TRBJ2-1, with TRBD2 matching over 11 bases. Per germline, CDR1 DFQATT and CDR2 SNEGSKA (reference sequence). The CDR3 is 18 amino acids. Germline trimming cut 3 bases from V and 8 bases from J; bases unmatched to any gene: 18. DNA for the CDR3: TGCAGTGCTAGCGGGGGTGAGACTAGCGGGGCCAGCCGCTATGAGCAGTTCTTC. It is translated as CSASGGETSGASRYEQFF.

This clonotype was seen many times. The rearrangement joins TRBV12-3 or TRBV12-4 to TRBJ1-5; D perhaps matches TRBD1 (5 bases). This CDR3 is 14 amino acids long. The V end was cut by 6 bases, the J end by 6 bases, with 15 bases between. DNA for the CDR3: TGTGCCAGCAGGGGGGGTTCCGACCGTCAGCCCCAGCATTTT. Translating gives CASRGGSDRQPQHF.

The gene calls are TRBV5-1 and TRBJ2-5; 7 positions agree with TRBD1. The CDR3 runs to 15 residues. Germline trimming cut 5 bases from V and 5 bases from J; bases unmatched to any gene: 12. Germline assignment: CDR1 SGHRS and CDR2 YFSETQ. CDR3 DNA: TGCGCCAGCAGTCCCAACAGGGGTAGCTTGGAGACCCAGTACTTC. Amino acids: CASSPNRGSLETQYF.

The sample holds many counts of this clonotype. The chain uses TRBV5-1 and TRBJ2-7; 13 bases fit TRBD2. This CDR3 region has 17 residues. V was clipped by 4 bases and J by 2 bases; unmatched bases: 9. Germline CDR1 reads SGHRS; CDR2 reads YFSETQ. CDR3 protein: CASSPTSGGTLPYEQYF. DNA of the CDR3: TGCGCCAGCAGCCCGACTAGCGGGGGGACCCTGCCCTACGAGCAGTACTTC.

This clonotype has more than one count but fewer than ten. V gene TRBV4-1 combines with J gene TRBJ1-5, with 11 bases fitting TRBD1. With 5 bases clipped from V and 6 bases from J, the junction kept 6 bases outside the gene matches. This CDR3 has 15 residues. Per the germline V gene, CDR1 is MGHRA and CDR2 is YSYEKL. For the CDR3, the DNA is TGCGCCAGCAGCTCCGGACAGGGGGCGATTCAGCCCCAGCATTTT. As protein: CASSSGQGAIQPQHF.

The chain is built from TRBV4-1 and TRBJ1-1; D is possibly TRBD1 (6 bases). The CDR3 is made up of 14 amino acids. From germline, CDR1 is MGHRA and CDR2 YSYEKL. V was clipped by 8 bases and J by 1 base, with 14 bases between them. Here the CDR3 reads CASYGPGQNTEAFF. In nucleotides, the CDR3 is TGCGCCAGCTATGGACCGGGACAGAACACTGAAGCTTTCTTT.

This clonotype came up many times. The chain employs TRBV6-5 and TRBJ2-2, with D possibly being TRBD1 (5 bases). Germline V lookup: CDR1 MNHEY, CDR2 SVGAGI. V lost 0 bases to trimming and J lost 6 bases, with 8 bases between them. This CDR3 region has 14 residues. CDR3 loop: CASSYSRGSGELFF. CDR3 in DNA: TGTGCCAGCAGTTACTCAAGGGGTTCCGGGGAGCTGTTTTTT.

In this sample, this clonotype turned up many times. The chain has TRBV6-6 and TRBJ1-1; no firm D call. CDR3 length equals 15 residues. Deletions cut 0 bases from V and 0 bases from J, with 8 bases between. Germline CDR1 MNHNY, CDR2 SVGAGI (reference sequence). CDR3 nucleotides: TGTGCCAGCAGTTACTCGGGCATTTTGAACACTGAAGCTTTCTTT. Protein product: CASSYSGILNTEAFF.

This clonotype has at least ten counts. V is TRBV2 and J is TRBJ1-2; 7 bases align to TRBD1. The CDR3 has 14 amino acids. Germline-derived CDR1 and CDR2 are SNHLY and FYNNEI. The J segment lost 3 bases and the V segment lost 7 bases, leaving 8 bases of the junction unmatched. The CDR3 DNA follows: TGTGCCAGCAAACAGGGGAATCAGCACTATGGCTACACCTTC. Its translation: CASKQGNQHYGYTF.

In this sample, this clonotype turned up a few times. This chain connects TRBV9 to TRBJ1-6; D might be TRBD1 (5 bases). With 0 bases removed from V and 6 bases from J, the gap between germline ends came to 10 bases. The germline gives CDR1 SGDLS, CDR2 YYNGEE. The CDR3 covers 15 residues. DNA for the CDR3: TGTGCCAGCAGCGTAGGAACAGGCCCTAATTCACCCCTCCACTTT. It yields the protein CASSVGTGPNSPLHF.